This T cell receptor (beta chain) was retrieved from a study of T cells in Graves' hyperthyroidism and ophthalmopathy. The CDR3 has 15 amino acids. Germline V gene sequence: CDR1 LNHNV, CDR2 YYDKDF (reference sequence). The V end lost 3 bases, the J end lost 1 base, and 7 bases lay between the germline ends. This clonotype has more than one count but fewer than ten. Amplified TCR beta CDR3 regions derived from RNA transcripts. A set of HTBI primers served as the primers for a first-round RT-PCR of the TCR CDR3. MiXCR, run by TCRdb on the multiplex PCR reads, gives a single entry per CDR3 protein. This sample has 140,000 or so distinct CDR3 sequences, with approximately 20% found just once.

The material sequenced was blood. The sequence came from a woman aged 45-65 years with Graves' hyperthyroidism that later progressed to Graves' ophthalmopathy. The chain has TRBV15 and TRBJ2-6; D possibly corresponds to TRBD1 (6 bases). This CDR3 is CATSSRGSGANVLTF. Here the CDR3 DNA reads TGTGCCACCAGCAGTAGGGGGTCTGGGGCCAACGTCCTGACTTTC.